These T cell receptor beta chains were read from a single sample in a study of blood T cells in healthy people across ages. TCRdb redid the calling of the 5' RACE reads with MiXCR, one entry per CDR3 protein. The table shows hundreds of thousands of distinct CDR3 sequences, with roughly 30% occurring only once. What was sequenced was blood. All receptors derive from an elderly woman in good health. Each CDR3 is given without its conserved first and last residue.

TRBV29-1,TRBJ2-3,SASDTQY
TRBV29-1,TRBJ2-1,SVDQGRDNEQF
TRBV7-2,TRBJ2-7,ASSYRTSGSYEQY
TRBV6-2/TRBV6-3,TRBJ1-5,ASSWVGQPQH
TRBV24-1,TRBJ1-2,ATGTGYGYT
TRBV9,TRBJ1-2,ASSGDPRAAYGYT
TRBV28,TRBJ2-7,ASSPVGGSGAYEQY
TRBV20-1,TRBJ1-6,SARALLGTGSSYNSPLH
TRBV7-2,TRBJ2-5,ASSDPGGHETQY
TRBV30,TRBJ1-2,AWSRSNYGYT
TRBV20-1,TRBJ1-4,SARGSGLLGGLF
TRBV29-1,TRBJ2-3,SVDTIDRASTDTQY
TRBV20-1,TRBJ1-2,SAPPDYT
TRBV5-1,TRBJ1-2,ASTTGQGSLHNYGYT
TRBV11-2,TRBJ1-1,ASSSGPVNTEAF
TRBV9,TRBJ2-5,ASSVGRDPQETQY
TRBV15,TRBJ2-5,ATSTPLGTQY
TRBV12-3/TRBV12-4,TRBJ1-5,ASRWGGGIKQPQH
TRBV9,TRBJ2-2,ASSYTGVGGELF
TRBV9,TRBJ2-1,ASSEGPRGKDNEQF
TRBV20-1,TRBJ2-2,SAQRDSNTGELF
TRBV20-1,TRBJ2-2,SAERGRVGELF
TRBV7-9,TRBJ1-2,ASSSGRMGYT
TRBV20-1,TRBJ1-2,SARGTGQTLYGYT
TRBV6-1,TRBJ1-2,ASSEATSYGYT
TRBV5-1,TRBJ2-7,ASSPRTAGDEQY
TRBV28,TRBJ2-7,ASRGWTGSALRYEQY
TRBV15,TRBJ1-2,ATRDGLSLT
TRBV6-6,TRBJ1-6,ASQQGSDSPLH
TRBV27,.,ASSPISRRGPYEQY
TRBV5-6,TRBJ2-5,ASSLGWDISQETQY